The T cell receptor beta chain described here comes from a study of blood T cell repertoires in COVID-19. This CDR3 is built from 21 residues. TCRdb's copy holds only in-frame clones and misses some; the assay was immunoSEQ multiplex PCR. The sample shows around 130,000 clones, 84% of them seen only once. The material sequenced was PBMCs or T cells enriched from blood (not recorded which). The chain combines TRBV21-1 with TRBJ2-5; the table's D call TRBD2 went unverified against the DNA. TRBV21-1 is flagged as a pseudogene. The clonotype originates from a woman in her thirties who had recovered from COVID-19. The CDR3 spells CASSNPGRSWSSGRPEETQYF. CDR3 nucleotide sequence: TGTGCCAGCAGCAACCCCGGTCGCTCTTGGTCTAGCGGGAGGCCGGAGGAGACCCAGTACTTC.